The T cell receptor (beta chain) under discussion was sequenced for a study of tumor-infiltrating lymphocytes in primary liver carcinoma. Co-extraction of both nucleic acids (RNA and DNA) used roughly 18-32 mg of unsorted bulk tissue. This clonotype was detected many times. The target antigen is unknown. TCR beta cDNA came from roughly 0.45 ug total RNA, primed with a constant-region primer. ARM-PCR was slightly modified, and three nested multiplex PCR rounds with it gave rise to the TCR beta libraries. The study ran its first two PCR rounds for roughly 11 cycles each, using TRBV1-TRBV30 forward primers and a C-beta reverse primer. A single record per CDR3 protein comes from TCRdb applying MiXCR to the multiplex PCR reads. This sample has approximately 190,000 distinct CDR3 sequences; about 85% occur once, and the top ten carry around 18%. J lost 8 bases, V lost 5 bases, and 3 bases had no gene match. Germline values: CDR1 WSHSY, CDR2 SAAADI. This CDR3 has 12 amino acids.

General study findings and limits: Among the pair types, tumor region pairs showed more overlap than tumor-adjacent and tumor-blood pairs. Tumor top-250-clone fraction significantly exceeded that of blood (p = 0.039).

Sequences were obtained from tumor tissue from primary liver carcinoma. This sequence joins TRBV10-2 and TRBJ2-1; 7 nucleotides agree with TRBD2. This TCR came from a man aged 35-49 years with primary liver carcinoma and hepatitis B virus infection. The CDR3 region has the DNA TGCGCCAGCAGTTGGACTAGGGATGAGCAGTTCTTC. It is translated as CASSWTRDEQFF.